These T cell receptor beta chains were read from a single sample in a study of T-cell memory formation after mild COVID-19. TCRdb redid the calling of the 5' RACE reads with MiXCR, one entry per CDR3 protein. The profile shows about 290,000 distinct CDR3 sequences, approximately 15% of them singletons. What was sequenced was PBMCs or a T cell subset sorted from them (not recorded which). The receptors shown here come from a young man who had mild COVID-19 (a few samples of this study predate the infection). Cell type and time point are not known. Each CDR3 is given with its conserved first and last residue. The D gene is left open where the match is weak. Not every row has a clone size; where given, it reads once, few, many or a size class.

v_gene: TRBV5-1; abundance: .; j_gene: TRBJ1-1; d_gene: .; CDR3aa: CASSLDPDDTEAFF; CDR3nt: TGCGCCAGCAGCTTGGACCCCGACGACACTGAAGCTTTCTTT
v_gene: TRBV20-1; abundance: .; j_gene: TRBJ1-3; d_gene: .; CDR3aa: CSASQIFPPAGNTIYF; CDR3nt: TGCAGTGCTAGCCAGATTTTTCCGCCCGCTGGAAACACCATATATTTT
v_gene: TRBV7-6; abundance: few; j_gene: TRBJ1-1; d_gene: TRBD1; CDR3aa: CASSLVDRGAEGNTEAFF; CDR3nt: TGTGCCAGCAGCTTAGTCGACAGGGGTGCGGAGGGGAACACTGAAGCTTTCTTT
v_gene: TRBV7-2; abundance: few; j_gene: TRBJ2-3; d_gene: .; CDR3aa: CASSPAGADTQYF; CDR3nt: TGTGCCAGCAGCCCGGCCGGGGCAGATACGCAGTATTTT
v_gene: TRBV5-1; abundance: few; j_gene: TRBJ1-1; d_gene: .; CDR3aa: CASSLVGPPNTEAFF; CDR3nt: TGCGCCAGCAGCTTGGTAGGGCCCCCGAACACTGAAGCTTTCTTT
v_gene: TRBV24-1; abundance: few; j_gene: TRBJ1-5; d_gene: .; CDR3aa: CATSVASRKGSGAQPQHF; CDR3nt: TGTGCCACCAGTGTAGCCTCTCGGAAGGGAAGCGGGGCCCAGCCCCAGCATTTT
v_gene: TRBV19; abundance: .; j_gene: TRBJ2-1; d_gene: TRBD2; CDR3aa: CASSALAGGGEQFF; CDR3nt: TGTGCCAGTTCGGCACTAGCGGGTGGTGGTGAGCAGTTCTTC
v_gene: TRBV7-9; abundance: few; j_gene: TRBJ2-3; d_gene: TRBD2; CDR3aa: CASRTRSSGESTSTDTQYF; CDR3nt: TGTGCCAGCCGTACAAGGTCTAGCGGGGAAAGTACTAGCACAGATACGCAGTATTTT
v_gene: TRBV4-3; abundance: .; j_gene: TRBJ2-7; d_gene: .; CDR3aa: CASSSKIYAGLYEQYF; CDR3nt: TGCGCCAGCAGCTCCAAGATTTATGCAGGCCTCTACGAGCAGTACTTC
v_gene: TRBV6-4; abundance: many; j_gene: TRBJ2-3; d_gene: TRBD2; CDR3aa: CASSALAGRTDTQYF; CDR3nt: TGTGCCAGCAGTGCCCTAGCGGGGAGGACAGATACGCAGTATTTT
v_gene: TRBV6-1; abundance: few; j_gene: TRBJ2-3; d_gene: .; CDR3aa: CASSKTRADTQYF; CDR3nt: TGTGCCAGCAGCAAAACTAGGGCAGATACGCAGTATTTT
v_gene: TRBV7-2; abundance: .; j_gene: TRBJ2-3; d_gene: TRBD1; CDR3aa: CASSTKTGTGPDTQYF; CDR3nt: TGTGCCAGCAGCACTAAGACCGGGACAGGGCCCGATACGCAGTATTTT
v_gene: TRBV10-3; abundance: few; j_gene: TRBJ1-1; d_gene: .; CDR3aa: CAIVQRSEAFF; CDR3nt: TGTGCCATCGTACAGCGGAGTGAAGCTTTCTTT
v_gene: TRBV5-1; abundance: many; j_gene: TRBJ1-1; d_gene: TRBD1; CDR3aa: CASSRTGYTEAFF; CDR3nt: TGCGCCAGCAGCCGGACAGGGTACACTGAAGCTTTCTTT